One sample yielded the 16 T cell receptor beta chains listed below, sequenced in a study of neoadjuvant nivolumab and ipilimumab in lung cancer. The method was immunoSEQ multiplex PCR; TCRdb's version includes in-frame clones alone and lacks a portion of them. The sample holds about 18,000 clones, 80% to 90% seen once. This sample comprised peripheral blood, obtained before neoadjuvant nivolumab, alone or with ipilimumab. These receptors were taken from an adult with non-small cell lung cancer.

This clone was found a few times. The chain employs TRBV25-1 and TRBJ1-1; 9 bases fit TRBD1. Germline CDR1 and CDR2: MGHDK and SYGVNS. The CDR3 loop spans 16 amino acids. After removal of 7 bases from V and 0 bases from J, the junction contained 9 bases not matched to a gene. The DNA for the CDR3 is TGTGCCAGCACCGACGTCCGGGACAGGGTGAACACTGAAGCTTTCTTT. It is translated as CASTDVRDRVNTEAFF.

The rearrangement joins TRBV28 to TRBJ2-7, with unresolved D. Between the trimmed V and J ends, which lost 3 bases and 0 bases, there was a span of 12 bases. Germline loops: CDR1 MDHEN, CDR2 SYDVKM. The CDR3 is made up of 15 amino acids. The CDR3: CASSLAWSRSYEQYF. CDR3 DNA sequence: TGTGCCAGCAGTTTGGCCTGGTCCCGCTCCTACGAGCAGTACTTC.

This chain joins TRBV5-6 and TRBJ2-1; 11 bases are shared with TRBD1. Germline V gene sequence: CDR1 SGHDT, CDR2 YYEEEE. Trimming removed 4 bases from V and 2 bases from J; junction bases left unmatched: 2. The length of the CDR3 is 15 residues. The CDR3 reads CASSPGQGAYNEQFF. CDR3 in DNA: TGTGCCAGCAGCCCGGGACAGGGGGCCTACAATGAGCAGTTCTTC. Using reference TRBV5-6 and TRBJ2-1 for the parts outside the CDR3, the full variable domain is DAGVTQSPTHLIKTRGQQVTLRCSPKSGHDTVSWYQQALGQGPQFIFQYYEEEERQRGNFPDRFSGHQFPNYSSELNVNALLLGDSALYLCASSPGQGAYNEQFFGPGTRLTVL.

J is TRBJ1-2 and V is TRBV5-6; 7 positions match TRBD1. Germline loops: CDR1 SGHDT, CDR2 YYEEEE. Trimming took 4 bases from V and 2 from J; bases not matched to a gene: 5. The CDR3 consists of 14 residues. The CDR3 loop is CASSRIQGNYGYTF. The DNA of the CDR3 is TGTGCCAGCAGCCGCATACAGGGGAACTATGGCTACACCTTC. The full variable domain, with the rest looked up from reference TRBV5-6 and TRBJ1-2, is DAGVTQSPTHLIKTRGQQVTLRCSPKSGHDTVSWYQQALGQGPQFIFQYYEEEERQRGNFPDRFSGHQFPNYSSELNVNALLLGDSALYLCASSRIQGNYGYTFGSGTRLTVV.

This chain connects TRBV27 to TRBJ2-7; D call uncertain. Trimming removed 5 bases from V and 0 bases from J, with 11 bases in between. Germline CDR1 and CDR2: MNHEY and SMNVEV (reference sequence). This CDR3 comprises 14 residues. The CDR3 DNA reads TGTGCCAGCAGTGACGTACTCCACTCCTACGAGCAGTACTTC. This codes for CASSDVLHSYEQYF.

This clone has just a few counts. V and J are TRBV29-1 and TRBJ1-1, with no clear D. This CDR3 contains 10 residues. Germline V gene sequence: CDR1 SQVTM, CDR2 ANQGSEA. The V end lost 6 bases, the J end lost 8 bases, and 10 bases lay between the germline ends. Here the CDR3 reads CSVAEREAFF. The CDR3 nucleotides are TGCAGCGTGGCGGAGCGGGAAGCTTTCTTT.

The rearrangement uses TRBV5-1 and TRBJ1-1, with unresolved D. The V end lost 0 bases, the J end lost 4 bases, and 4 bases lay between the germline ends. Germline loops: CDR1 SGHRS, CDR2 YFSETQ. The CDR3 loop spans 12 amino acids. CDR3 loop: CASSLEGTEAFF. CDR3 coding DNA: TGCGCCAGCAGCTTGGAGGGCACTGAAGCTTTCTTT. Drawing the rest from reference TRBV5-1 and TRBJ1-1, the complete variable domain is KAGVTQTPRYLIKTRGQQVTLSCSPISGHRSVSWYQQTPGQGLQFLFEYFSETQRNKGNFPGRFSGRQFSNSRSEMNVSTLELGDSALYLCASSLEGTEAFFGQGTRLTVV.

The chain employs TRBV9 and TRBJ2-7, with 8 bases aligning to TRBD1. Per germline, CDR1 SGDLS and CDR2 YYNGEE. Trimming removed 4 bases from V and 2 bases from J; junction bases left unmatched: 5. The CDR3 runs 14 residues. CDR3 bases: TGTGCCAGCAGCCCCGGACAGGGAACCTACGAGCAGTACTTC. It translates to CASSPGQGTYEQYF.

J is TRBJ1-1 and V is TRBV4-1, with TRBD1 as a possible D gene (5 bases). Germline V lookup: CDR1 MGHRA, CDR2 YSYEKL. Trimming pared 3 bases from V and 1 base from J, leaving 6 bases between. CDR3 length: 13 amino acids. This CDR3 is CASSQGGNTEAFF. DNA of the CDR3: TGCGCCAGCAGCCAGGGGGGGAACACTGAAGCTTTCTTT.

The rearrangement uses TRBV18 and TRBJ2-7, with D possibly matching TRBD1 (6 bases). Germline V lookup: CDR1 KGHSH, CDR2 LQKENI. The CDR3 is 13 residues long. The V gene lost 4 bases and the J gene lost 2 bases, with 9 bases spanning the gap. The CDR3 reads CASSQAGAYEQYF. The CDR3 DNA follows: TGTGCCAGCTCACAGGCAGGGGCCTACGAGCAGTACTTC.

The CDR3 loop reads CASSAGLARETQYF. CDR3 bases: TGTGCCAGCAGCGCGGGACTAGCGAGGGAGACCCAGTACTTC. The chain carries TRBV9 and TRBJ2-5, with 10 bases matching TRBD2. J was trimmed by 5 bases and V by 3 bases; bases with no gene match: 4. The CDR3 is made up of 14 amino acids. Germline V gene data show CDR1 as SGDLS and CDR2 as YYNGEE.

This chain connects TRBV18 to TRBJ2-7; TRBD1 matches at 7 bases. Unmatched junction bases numbered 8, after V lost 3 bases and J lost 0 bases. This CDR3 contains 16 residues. Germline V gene data show CDR1 as KGHSH and CDR2 as LQKENI. CDR3 loop: CASSPQRQGSSYEQYF. The CDR3 DNA reads TGTGCCAGCTCACCCCAAAGACAGGGCTCCTCCTACGAGCAGTACTTC. Full variable domain (remainder filled in from reference TRBV18 and TRBJ2-7): NAGVMQNPRHLVRRRGQEARLRCSPMKGHSHVYWYRQLPEEGLKFMVYLQKENIIDESGMPKERFSAEFPKEGPSILRIQQVVRGDSAAYFCASSPQRQGSSYEQYFGPGTRLTVT.

This clone appeared a few times. CDR3 in amino acids: CASHGGGDEQFF. CDR3 in DNA: TGTGCCAGCCACGGGGGGGGCGATGAGCAGTTCTTC. The rearrangement joins TRBV18 to TRBJ2-1; 8 positions match TRBD2. The trim removed 8 bases at V and 8 bases at J, leaving 5 bases unmatched. CDR1 KGHSH and CDR2 LQKENI come from the germline V gene. The CDR3 is 12 amino acids.

The V call is TRBV28, the J call TRBJ2-3; 7 bases match TRBD1. This CDR3 region has 15 residues. Germline trimming cut 6 bases from V and 0 bases from J; bases unmatched to any gene: 6. Germline lookup yields CDR1 MDHEN and CDR2 SYDVKM. CDR3 amino acids: CASSSTGASTDTQYF. The CDR3 DNA reads TGTGCCAGCAGCTCAACAGGGGCCAGCACAGATACGCAGTATTTT.

This chain uses TRBV29-1 with TRBJ2-3; D ambiguous. The germline gives CDR1 SQVTM, CDR2 ANQGSEA. The CDR3 sequence is 11 residues long. Trimming pared 6 bases from V and 6 bases from J, leaving 10 bases between. The CDR3 sequence: CSVQEIDTQYF. The CDR3 DNA is TGCAGCGTCCAAGAGATTGATACGCAGTATTTT.

This sequence joins TRBV5-6 and TRBJ2-1; possible D gene TRBD2, 5 bases. Per germline, CDR1 SGHDT and CDR2 YYEEEE. The CDR3 has 15 amino acids. V gave up 1 base and J gave up 6 bases, with 14 bases separating them. In DNA, the CDR3 is TGTGCCAGCAGCTTGATCGCGGGCGCGGGCAATGAGCAGTTCTTC. Its translation is CASSLIAGAGNEQFF.